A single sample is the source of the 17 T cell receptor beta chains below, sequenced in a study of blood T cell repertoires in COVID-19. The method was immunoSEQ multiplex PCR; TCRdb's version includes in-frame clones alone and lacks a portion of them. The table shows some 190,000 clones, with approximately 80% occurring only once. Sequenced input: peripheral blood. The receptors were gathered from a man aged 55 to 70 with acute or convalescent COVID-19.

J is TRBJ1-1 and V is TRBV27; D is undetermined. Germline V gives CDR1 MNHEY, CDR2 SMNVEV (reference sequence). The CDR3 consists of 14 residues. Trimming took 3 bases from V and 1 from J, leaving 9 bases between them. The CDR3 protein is CASSFTNSNTEAFF. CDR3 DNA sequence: TGTGCCAGCAGTTTTACAAATTCGAACACTGAAGCTTTCTTT.

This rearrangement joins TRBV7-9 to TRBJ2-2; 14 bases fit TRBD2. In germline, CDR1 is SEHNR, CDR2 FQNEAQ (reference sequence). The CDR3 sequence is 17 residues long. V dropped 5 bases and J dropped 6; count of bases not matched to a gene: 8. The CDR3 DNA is TGTGCCAGCAGCCCTTCAGGACTAGCGGGGGGCCCCGGGGAGCTGTTTTTT. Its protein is CASSPSGLAGGPGELFF.

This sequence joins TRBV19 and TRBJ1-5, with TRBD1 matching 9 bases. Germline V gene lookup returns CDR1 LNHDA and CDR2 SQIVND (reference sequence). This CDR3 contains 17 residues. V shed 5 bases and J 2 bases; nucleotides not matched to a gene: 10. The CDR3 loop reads CASSPGTGQGGNQPQHF. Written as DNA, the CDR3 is TGTGCCAGTAGTCCGGGTACGGGACAGGGAGGCAATCAGCCCCAGCATTTT.

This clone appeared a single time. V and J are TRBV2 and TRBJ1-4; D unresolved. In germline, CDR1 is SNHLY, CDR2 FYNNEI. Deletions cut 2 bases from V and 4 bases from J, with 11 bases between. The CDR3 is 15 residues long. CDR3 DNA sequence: TGTGCCAGCAGTGAACCAGAAGATCATAATGAAAAACTGTTTTTT. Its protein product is CASSEPEDHNEKLFF.

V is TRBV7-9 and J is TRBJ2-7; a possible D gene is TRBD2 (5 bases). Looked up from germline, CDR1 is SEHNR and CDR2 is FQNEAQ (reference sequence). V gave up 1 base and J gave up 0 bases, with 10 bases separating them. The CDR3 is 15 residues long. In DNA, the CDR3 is TGTGCCAGCAGCTTAGTCGGCGGGCGCTCCTACGAGCAGTACTTC. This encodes CASSLVGGRSYEQYF.

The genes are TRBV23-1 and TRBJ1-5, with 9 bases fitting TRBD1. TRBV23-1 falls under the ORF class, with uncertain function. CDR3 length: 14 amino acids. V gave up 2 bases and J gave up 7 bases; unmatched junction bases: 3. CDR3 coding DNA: TGCGCCAGCAGTCAAGGGACAGGGCACCAGCCCCAGCATTTT. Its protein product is CASSQGTGHQPQHF.

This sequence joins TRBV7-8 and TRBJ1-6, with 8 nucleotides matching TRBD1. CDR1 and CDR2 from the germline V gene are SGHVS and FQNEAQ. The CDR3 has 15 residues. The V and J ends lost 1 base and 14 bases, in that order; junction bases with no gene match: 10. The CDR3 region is CASSLGGQGEVALHF. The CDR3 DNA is TGTGCCAGCAGCTTAGGCGGACAGGGAGAGGTGGCCCTCCACTTT.

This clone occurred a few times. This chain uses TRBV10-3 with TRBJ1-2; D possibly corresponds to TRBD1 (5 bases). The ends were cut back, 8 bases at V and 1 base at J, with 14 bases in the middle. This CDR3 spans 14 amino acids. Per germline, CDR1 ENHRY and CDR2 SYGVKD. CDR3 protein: CAIAAGGDNYGYTF. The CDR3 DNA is TGTGCCATCGCAGCGGGGGGTGATAACTATGGCTACACCTTC.

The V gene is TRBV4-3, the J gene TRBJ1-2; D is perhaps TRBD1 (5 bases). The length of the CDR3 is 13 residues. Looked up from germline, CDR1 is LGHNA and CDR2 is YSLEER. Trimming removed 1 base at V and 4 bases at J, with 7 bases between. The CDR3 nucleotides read TGCGCCAGCAGCCAAGTTAGGGGCTATGGCTACACCTTC. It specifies CASSQVRGYGYTF.

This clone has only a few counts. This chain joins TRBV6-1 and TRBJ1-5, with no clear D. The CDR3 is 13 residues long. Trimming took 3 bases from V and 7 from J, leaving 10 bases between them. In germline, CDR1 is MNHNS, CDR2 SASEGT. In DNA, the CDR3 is TGTGCCAGCAGTGACACTACGGGGCAGCCCCAGCATTTT. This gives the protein CASSDTTGQPQHF.

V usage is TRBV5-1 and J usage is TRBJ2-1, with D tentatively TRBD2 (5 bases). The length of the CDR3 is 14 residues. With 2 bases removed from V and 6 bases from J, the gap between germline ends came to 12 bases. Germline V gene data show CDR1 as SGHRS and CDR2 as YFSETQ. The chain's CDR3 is CASSLGSALNEQFF. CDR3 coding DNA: TGCGCCAGCAGCTTAGGGAGCGCCCTCAATGAGCAGTTCTTC.

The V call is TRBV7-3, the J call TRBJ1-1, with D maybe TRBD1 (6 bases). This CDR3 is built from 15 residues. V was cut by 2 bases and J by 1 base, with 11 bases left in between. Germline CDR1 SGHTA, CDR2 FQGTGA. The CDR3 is CASSLLGHGNTEAFF. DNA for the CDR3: TGTGCCAGCAGCTTATTGGGACACGGGAACACTGAAGCTTTCTTT.

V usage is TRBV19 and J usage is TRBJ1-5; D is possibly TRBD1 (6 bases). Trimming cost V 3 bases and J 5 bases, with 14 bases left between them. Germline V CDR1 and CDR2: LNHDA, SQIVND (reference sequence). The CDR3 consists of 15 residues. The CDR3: CASSIMAGADQPQHF. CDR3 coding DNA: TGTGCCAGTAGTATCATGGCGGGGGCCGATCAGCCCCAGCATTTT.

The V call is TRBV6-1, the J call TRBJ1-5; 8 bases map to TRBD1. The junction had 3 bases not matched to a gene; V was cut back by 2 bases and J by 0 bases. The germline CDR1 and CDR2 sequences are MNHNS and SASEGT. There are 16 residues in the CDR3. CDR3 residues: CASSERTGTSNQPQHF. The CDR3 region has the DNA TGTGCCAGCAGTGAAAGGACAGGGACTAGCAATCAGCCCCAGCATTTT.

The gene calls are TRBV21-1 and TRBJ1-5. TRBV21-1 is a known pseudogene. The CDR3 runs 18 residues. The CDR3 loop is CASSTLPPGGAYEQPQHF. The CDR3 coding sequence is TGTGCCAGCAGCACCCTCCCACCAGGAGGGGCATATGAGCAGCCCCAGCATTTT.

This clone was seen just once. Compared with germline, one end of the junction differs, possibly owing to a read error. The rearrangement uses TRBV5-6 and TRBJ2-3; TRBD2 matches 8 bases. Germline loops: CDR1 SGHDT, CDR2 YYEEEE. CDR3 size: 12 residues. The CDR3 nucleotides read TGTGCCAGCAGCTTGGCGGGTCTTCGGGAGGGATTT. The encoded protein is CASSLAGLREGF.

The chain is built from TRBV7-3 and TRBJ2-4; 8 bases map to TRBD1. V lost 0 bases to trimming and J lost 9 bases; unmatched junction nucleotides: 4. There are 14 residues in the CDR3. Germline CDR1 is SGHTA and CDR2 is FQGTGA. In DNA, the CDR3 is TGTGCCAGCAGCTTAACGCAGGGGGCCGCCATTCAGTACTTC. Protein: CASSLTQGAAIQYF.